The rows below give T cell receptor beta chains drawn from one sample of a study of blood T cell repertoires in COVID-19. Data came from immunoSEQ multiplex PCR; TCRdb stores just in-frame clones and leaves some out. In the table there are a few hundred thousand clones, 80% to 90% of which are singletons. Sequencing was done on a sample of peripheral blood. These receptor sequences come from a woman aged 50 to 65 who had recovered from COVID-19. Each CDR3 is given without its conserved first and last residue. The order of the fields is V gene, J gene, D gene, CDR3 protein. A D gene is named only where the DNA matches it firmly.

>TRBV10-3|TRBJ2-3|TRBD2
AISSLGLGTDTQY
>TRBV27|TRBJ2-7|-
ASSLRAEQTYEQY
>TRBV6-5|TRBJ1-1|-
ASTVAGQGTEAF
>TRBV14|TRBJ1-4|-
ASSPTASTNEKLF
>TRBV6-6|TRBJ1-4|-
ASSYEDEKLF
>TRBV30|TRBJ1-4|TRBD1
AQSRGTGDEKLF
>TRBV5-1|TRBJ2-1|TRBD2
ASSLATGLAGNEQF
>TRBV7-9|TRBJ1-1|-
ASSLVPQVTEAF
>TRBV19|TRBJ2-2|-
ASGGAGRGTGELF
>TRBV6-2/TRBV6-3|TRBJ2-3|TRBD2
ASSRQDSLAGANTDTQY
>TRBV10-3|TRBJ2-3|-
ASQGDTDTQY
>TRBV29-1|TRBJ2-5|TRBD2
SVDTSGRRETQY
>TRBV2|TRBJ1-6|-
ASSSTDDNSPLH
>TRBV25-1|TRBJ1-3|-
ASSETASYSGNTIY
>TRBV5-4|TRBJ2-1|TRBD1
ATRQGRSNEQF
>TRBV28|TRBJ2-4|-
ASSSQGIAKNIQY
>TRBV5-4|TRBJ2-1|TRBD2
ASSLSGGAHNEQF
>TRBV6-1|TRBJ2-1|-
ASSEKRRVQGNEQF
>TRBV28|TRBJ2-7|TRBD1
ASSWTGAESYEQY
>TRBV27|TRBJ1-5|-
ASSPATGTISNQPQH
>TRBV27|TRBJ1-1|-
ASRPAGDLLWAF
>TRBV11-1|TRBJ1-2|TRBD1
ASSSGDRGRDYGYT
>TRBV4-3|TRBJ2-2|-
ASSRGPNTGELF
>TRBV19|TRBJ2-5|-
ASSSAGEGGQETQY
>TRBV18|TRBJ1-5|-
ASSQTAGEYSNQPQH
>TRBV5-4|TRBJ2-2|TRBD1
ASSPNRGTGTGELF